This TCR beta chain stems from a study of T-cell memory formation after mild COVID-19 (dated by TCRdb to the early 2020s). Regarding the study in general: TCR sequence clusters from the two donors were largely donor specific. In a couple of donors, T-cell clones that expanded and contracted after mild COVID-19 were tracked by sequencing TCRalpha and TCRbeta repertoires over time. The cohort comprised two young, previously healthy adult volunteers, one female and one male. Overall study results and their limits: Clones that contracted from day 15 to 85 showed balanced CD4/CD8 phenotypes, whereas a second wave of clones that expanded from day 15 to 37 leaned towards CD4+. The study covered only a couple of mild cases, and larger cohorts including severe cases with pre-infection samples were considered necessary. SARS-CoV-2 specificity was not confirmed for the second-wave clones peaking on day 37. Contracting CD4+ clones turned up mainly in the CM and EM memory subsets, whereas EMRA was where CD8+ clones were enriched. The detection of some responding clones in pre-infection memory suggests that pre-existing cross-reactive memory T cells joined the SARS-CoV-2 response.

PBMCs were isolated by Ficoll-Paque density gradient centrifugation. Instrument used: Illumina NovaSeq 6000. Using 5'RACE with constant-segment primers, TCRalpha and TCRbeta cDNA libraries were constructed, with sample barcodes and unique molecular identifiers added in the process. RNA was extracted from every sample with Trizol reagent. The libraries were amplified in two PCR steps, and the second step added a second sample barcode and Illumina TruSeq adapters. Libraries were sequenced on an Illumina NovaSeq with 2 x 150 bp paired-end reads. As for the original processing: With migec v1.2.7, reads were demultiplexed and then collapsed into UMI-guided consensus sequences. Using mixcr v2.1.11, UMI consensuses were aligned to TRA and TRB V and J templates and then assembled into clonotypes. A clonotype was counted as expanded or contracted only if both edgeR and NoisET called the change significant, with noise models trained on biological replicates. For edgeR calls, a false discovery rate-adjusted p below 0.01 and a log2 fold-change threshold of 1 were applied. As an exploratory analysis of dynamics, max-normalized trajectories of the 1000 most abundant clonotypes were examined by PCA with hierarchical clustering. Separately sequenced CD4+ and CD8+ repertoires were used to assign a CD4 or CD8 phenotype to each responding clone. Using fastp at Q25 and MiXCR, TCRdb reprocessed the public reads and kept productive beta chains. Rows with one shared CDR3 protein collapse into an entry with the most common genes and DNA. Clone size and V and J calls follow TCRdb, not the original study. This sample holds about 320,000 distinct CDR3 sequences; roughly an eighth were observed only once. In total, the top ten clones hold 21% of the sample.

The germline V and J ends show losses of 3 bases and 5 bases respectively, and no gene match explains 5 bases of the junction. Inclusive of the bounding cysteine and phenylalanine, the CDR3 is 14 residues long. Kept here is only the CDR3 DNA, which spans 42 bases and is read in frame from base 1. According to the germline V gene, CDR1 reads SGHRS and CDR2 reads YFSETQ. Details on this clonotype: The antigen it binds to is not known. Per-base qualities were not stored, and no clone one base away is much larger.

The receptor's source is a man aged 18 to 30 who had mild COVID-19 (a few samples of this study predate the infection). The sample titles of this study are shuffled in the database, so cell type and time point are left out; the donor was told from shared clones. The material sequenced was PBMCs or a T cell subset sorted from them (not recorded which). The chain uses TRBV5-1 and TRBJ2-5; TRBD2 aligns with 9 central bases. The nucleotides read TGCGCCAGCAGCTCGACTAGCGGTGCGGAGACCCAGTACTTC. Translated, this is CASSSTSGAETQYF. The full variable domain, with segments outside the CDR3 supplied by the reference TRBV5-1 and TRBJ2-5 proteins, appears as KAGVTQTPRYLIKTRGQQVTLSCSPISGHRSVSWYQQTPGQGLQFLFEYFSETQRNKGNFPGRFSGRQFSNSRSEMNVSTLELGDSALYLCASSSTSGAETQYFGPGTRLLVL.